What follows are 25 T cell receptor beta chains derived from one specimen sequenced in a study of blood T cell repertoires in COVID-19. Sequencing was performed with immunoSEQ multiplex PCR; in TCRdb, only in-frame clones are kept and a portion is missing. The sample lists roughly 9,900 clones, around three quarters occurring once. Sequenced sample: peripheral blood. All receptors derive from a human donor in a cohort sampled during active COVID-19.

This chain links TRBV10-3 with TRBJ1-1, with a tentative D call TRBD1 (5 bases). CDR3 length equals 14 residues. CDR1 is ENHRY and CDR2 is SYGVKD in the germline V gene. V was pared by 4 bases and J by 0 bases, with 9 bases between. CDR3 amino acids: CAISGGRMNTEAFF. The CDR3 DNA is TGTGCCATCAGTGGGGGCAGGATGAACACTGAAGCTTTCTTT.

This clone was counted once. V and J are TRBV2 and TRBJ1-2, with D uncertain. The CDR3 covers 16 residues. Germline CDR1 reads SNHLY; CDR2 reads FYNNEI. The V end lost 0 bases, the J end lost 2 bases, and 13 bases lay between the germline ends. CDR3 nucleotide sequence: TGTGCCAGCAGTGAAGCGTTTCTCCCCGGGAACTATGGCTACACCTTC. It yields the protein CASSEAFLPGNYGYTF.

This clone was seen a handful of times. The rearrangement joins TRBV11-3 to TRBJ2-6, with no clear D. The germline V and J ends were trimmed by 3 bases and 4 bases, with 4 bases remaining between them. Germline lookup yields CDR1 SGHNT and CDR2 YENEEA. The CDR3 extends over 13 amino acids. CDR3 sequence: CASSLQGANVLTF. The CDR3 nucleotides read TGTGCCAGCAGCTTGCAGGGGGCCAACGTCCTGACTTTC. The whole variable domain, remainder taken from reference TRBV11-3 and TRBJ2-6, is EAGVVQSPRYKIIEKKQPVAFWCNPISGHNTLYWYLQNLGQGPELLIRYENEEAVDDSQLPKDRFSAERLKGVDSTLKIQPAELGDSAVYLCASSLQGANVLTFGAGSRLTVL.

The chain recombines TRBV5-1 with TRBJ2-7, with D possibly TRBD1 on 6 matching bases. The CDR3 loop spans 14 amino acids. V was clipped by 2 bases and J by 3 bases, with 12 bases between them. Germline assignment: CDR1 SGHRS and CDR2 YFSETQ. The CDR3 sequence is CASSLEQGYYEQYF. CDR3 bases: TGCGCCAGCAGCTTAGAACAGGGTTACTACGAGCAGTACTTC.

The J gene is TRBJ2-7, the V gene TRBV3-1 (or the pseudogene TRBV3-2); TRBD1 might be the D (5 bases). The germline V and J ends were trimmed by 4 bases and 1 base, with 14 bases remaining between them. The germline gives CDR1 LGHDT, CDR2 YNNKEL (reference sequence). The CDR3 is 15 amino acids. CDR3 residues: CASSRTTGKSYEQYF. The CDR3 DNA sequence: TGTGCCAGCAGCCGTACTACAGGAAAATCCTACGAGCAGTACTTC.

The chain is built from TRBV27 and TRBJ2-7; the match to TRBD2 covers 8 bases. CDR1 MNHEY and CDR2 SMNVEV come from the germline V gene (reference sequence). The CDR3 loop spans 16 amino acids. Germline trimming cut 5 bases from V and 2 bases from J; bases unmatched to any gene: 11. The CDR3 nucleotides are TGTGCCAGCAGTCCCTTGGCGGGGGGATATCCCTACGAGCAGTACTTC. Translated: CASSPLAGGYPYEQYF.

V is TRBV4-3 and J is TRBJ1-2, with 12 bases matching TRBD1. This CDR3 contains 16 residues. Germline CDR1 reads LGHNA; CDR2 reads YSLEER. J lost 4 bases, V lost 1 base, and 4 bases had no gene match. CDR3 DNA: TGCGCCAGCAGCCAAGGGGACAGGGGGCGCGGCTATGGCTACACCTTC. Amino acids: CASSQGDRGRGYGYTF.

This clone was detected only a few times. The J gene is TRBJ2-7, the V gene TRBV5-1; 7 bases are shared with TRBD1. The CDR3 contains 15 residues. Losses at the gene ends were 0 bases for V and 3 bases for J; bases not matched to a gene: 6. Germline CDR1 SGHRS, CDR2 YFSETQ. CDR3 sequence reads: CASSLGGGSGYEQYF. Here the CDR3 DNA reads TGCGCCAGCAGCTTGGGAGGGGGCAGTGGCTACGAGCAGTACTTC.

The rearrangement links TRBV2 to TRBJ2-7, with D perhaps matching TRBD2 (6 bases). Germline lookup yields CDR1 SNHLY and CDR2 FYNNEI. The CDR3 consists of 13 residues. Trimming cost V 1 base and J 4 bases, with 8 bases left between them. Here the CDR3 DNA reads TGTGCCAGCAGTGAAGGGGGGGATTACGAGCAGTACTTC. Protein product: CASSEGGDYEQYF.

The V and J genes are TRBV11-3 and TRBJ2-2, with 7 bases matching TRBD1. From germline, CDR1 is SGHNT and CDR2 YENEEA. Unmatched junction bases numbered 3, after V lost 4 bases and J lost 1 base. The CDR3 totals 15 residues. In DNA form, the CDR3 reads TGTGCCAGCAGCTCGCGGACAGGGAACACCGGGGAGCTGTTTTTT. It encodes CASSSRTGNTGELFF.

The rearrangement uses TRBV4-1 and TRBJ1-1; the match to TRBD1 covers 7 bases. After removal of 3 bases from V and 5 bases from J, the junction contained 9 bases not matched to a gene. The CDR3 is made up of 15 amino acids. Germline V lookup: CDR1 MGHRA, CDR2 YSYEKL. The DNA of the CDR3 is TGCGCCAGCAGCCACGAATCAACAGGGGTAACTGAAGCTTTCTTT. It codes for CASSHESTGVTEAFF.

V and J are TRBV19 and TRBJ1-5; TRBD1 agrees at 10 bases. Germline CDR1 is LNHDA and CDR2 is SQIVND (reference sequence). CDR3 length equals 20 residues. V shed 2 bases, J shed 2 bases, and the junction held 15 bases outside the gene matches. This CDR3 is CASSIIEVTGGRWGNQPQHF. The CDR3 nucleotides read TGTGCCAGTAGTATAATCGAGGTGACAGGGGGCCGGTGGGGCAATCAGCCCCAGCATTTT.

The genes are TRBV21-1 and TRBJ2-5; the DNA was not compared with TRBD1, the D call given in the table. TRBV21-1 is a recognized pseudogene. This CDR3 is 16 amino acids long. The DNA of the CDR3 is TGTGCCAGCACCCAGAGGAATCCGGGACAGGGGGAGACCCAGTACTTC. Translated, it gives CASTQRNPGQGETQYF.

The V and J genes are TRBV11-2 and TRBJ2-7, with 8 nucleotides matching TRBD1. The V gene end was trimmed by 0 bases and the J gene end by 4 bases; junction bases not matched to a gene: 8. This CDR3 region has 16 residues. Germline V CDR1 and CDR2: SGHAT, FQNNGV. CDR3 coding DNA: TGTGCCAGCAGCTTAGATGGTTCAGGGGGCGGGTACGAGCAGTACTTC. It yields the protein CASSLDGSGGGYEQYF.

This chain connects TRBV28 to TRBJ2-5; possibly TRBD1 for D (6 bases). The CDR3 covers 16 residues. The germline V gene has CDR1 MDHEN and CDR2 SYDVKM. Between the trimmed V and J ends, which lost 2 bases and 7 bases, there was a span of 20 bases. CDR3 loop: CASSLGPQGDILTQYF. The CDR3 DNA sequence: TGTGCCAGCAGTTTAGGCCCACAGGGAGATATTTTGACCCAGTACTTC.

The chain employs TRBV9 and TRBJ2-3; a weak D match, TRBD1 (6 bases). V dropped 0 bases and J dropped 8 bases, with 13 bases sitting between them. There are 14 residues in the CDR3. Germline CDR1 reads SGDLS; CDR2 reads YYNGEE. The CDR3 DNA follows: TGTGCCAGCAGCGTAGAAGGGACATTTGGTACGCAGTATTTT. Encoded protein: CASSVEGTFGTQYF.

A few counts support this clone. This chain connects TRBV11-2 to TRBJ2-7, with 7 bases identical to TRBD2. V lost 4 bases and J lost 4; bases outside the gene matches: 10. The germline gives CDR1 SGHAT, CDR2 FQNNGV. This CDR3 has 15 residues. Written as DNA, the CDR3 is TGTGCCAGCAGCTCCACCCTTCTGGGGGGGTACGAGCAGTACTTC. It encodes CASSSTLLGGYEQYF. Together with reference TRBV11-2 and TRBJ2-7, the CDR3 gives the full variable domain: EAGVAQSPRYKIIEKRQSVAFWCNPISGHATLYWYQQILGQGPKLLIQFQNNGVVDDSQLPKDRFSAERLKGVDSTLKIQPAKLEDSAVYLCASSSTLLGGYEQYFGPGTRLTVT.

The genes are TRBV7-2 and TRBJ1-5, with TRBD1 matching over 7 bases. This CDR3 is 14 amino acids long. CDR1 is SGHTA, CDR2 FQGNSA, per germline. The junction had 13 bases not matched to a gene; V was cut back by 11 bases and J by 6 bases. The CDR3 loop reads CASSTGVLPQPQHF. In DNA, the CDR3 is TGTGCCTCCTCTACAGGGGTTCTTCCTCAGCCCCAGCATTTT.

This clone was counted once. The rearrangement uses TRBV5-6 and TRBJ1-2, with a tentative D call TRBD1 (5 bases). CDR1 SGHDT and CDR2 YYEEEE come from the germline V gene. The CDR3 is made up of 13 amino acids. V was trimmed by 4 bases and J by 3 bases, leaving 10 bases between them. CDR3 region: CASSPDIYYGYTF. The CDR3 DNA reads as TGTGCCAGCAGCCCGGACATATACTATGGCTACACCTTC.

The chain employs TRBV6-5 and TRBJ2-5; no firm D call. The CDR3 has 14 amino acids. V lost 5 bases and J lost 2, with 12 bases in between. From germline, CDR1 is MNHEY and CDR2 SVGAGI. As DNA, the CDR3 is TGTGCCAGCAGTACCCTTCGGGTTCAAGAGACCCAGTACTTC. This sequence encodes CASSTLRVQETQYF.

The chain is built from TRBV5-6 and TRBJ2-7; TRBD1 is a possible D gene (5 bases). Germline V gene lookup returns CDR1 SGHDT and CDR2 YYEEEE. Trimming removed 2 bases at V and 5 bases at J, with 17 bases between. The CDR3 is made up of 15 amino acids. As DNA, the CDR3 is TGTGCCAGCAGCTTATCTCCATCAGGGTTGGACGAGCAGTACTTC. Translated: CASSLSPSGLDEQYF.

The CDR3 DNA reads as TGTGCCAGCAGCTTAGGGACAGGGGTCCTAAATGAGCAGTTCTTC. This gives the protein CASSLGTGVLNEQFF. The V gene is TRBV7-9, the J gene TRBJ2-1; 9 nucleotides line up with TRBD1. The CDR3 length is 15 residues. Germline CDR1 SEHNR, CDR2 FQNEAQ (reference sequence). Losses at the gene ends were 1 base for V and 7 bases for J; bases not matched to a gene: 5. Supplemented by reference TRBV7-9 and TRBJ2-1, the full variable domain reads DTGVSQNPRHKITKRGQNVTFRCDPISEHNRLYWYRQTLGQGPEFLTYFQNEAQLEKSRLLSDRFSAERPKGSFSTLEIQRTEQGDSAMYLCASSLGTGVLNEQFFGPGTRLTVL.

Only a few counts were recorded for this clone. The chain carries TRBV4-3 and TRBJ1-4, with unresolved D. This CDR3 spans 15 amino acids. Trimming took off 4 bases at V and 0 bases at J, with 9 bases between the two ends. The V gene's germline CDR1 is LGHNA and CDR2 YSLEER. In nucleotides, the CDR3 is TGCGCCAGCAGCCCCTCAAGCGCAACTAATGAAAAACTGTTTTTT. This codes for CASSPSSATNEKLFF.

The rearrangement links TRBV10-2 to TRBJ2-7, with 10 nucleotides matching TRBD2. V lost 5 bases, J lost 2 bases, and 3 bases stayed unmatched. This CDR3 is built from 14 residues. Germline V gene lookup returns CDR1 WSHSY and CDR2 SAAADI. CDR3 residues: CASSKRGGPYEQYF. CDR3 coding DNA: TGCGCCAGCAGTAAGCGGGGGGGTCCCTACGAGCAGTACTTC.

The gene calls are TRBV28 and TRBJ2-6; the D gene is possibly TRBD2 (6 bases). V was clipped by 3 bases and J by 8 bases, with 14 bases between them. The CDR3 runs 15 residues. Germline assignment: CDR1 MDHEN and CDR2 SYDVKM. CDR3 DNA: TGTGCCAGCAGTTTGGAGGGGTCACCGACCAACGTCCTGACTTTC. It codes for CASSLEGSPTNVLTF.